The 24 T cell receptor beta chains given below trace back to one sample, sequenced in a study of human T cells and chemical hapten exposure. Regarding time point: pre-sensitization, week 0. Treatment denoted: therapeutic diphenylcyclopropenone sensitization with weekly scalp DPC. TCRdb called the RACE reads again in MiXCR, with one record for every CDR3 protein. The repertoire holds roughly 260,000 distinct CDR3 sequences, about 9% seen once, with 2.3% in the top ten. The sequenced sample was whole blood, obtained in connection with sensitization to the hapten diphenylcyclopropenone (DPC). The receptors here all came from a woman between 35 and 50 years old with alopecia areata. Some clones in this sample may be carry-over from other donors' samples.

This clonotype was seen ten or more times. CDR3 sequence: CASSPDRNTGELFF. DNA of the CDR3: TGTGCCAGCAGCCCAGACAGGAACACCGGGGAGCTGTTTTTT. This chain links TRBV7-9 with TRBJ2-2, with TRBD1 as a possible D gene (5 bases). Germline-derived CDR1 and CDR2 are SEHNR and FQNEAQ (reference sequence). The CDR3 covers 14 residues. Between the trimmed V and J ends, which lost 5 bases and 1 base, there was a span of 8 bases.

The chain uses TRBV29-1 and TRBJ1-1; D unresolved. Trimming took 5 bases from V and 1 from J, leaving 11 bases between them. From germline, CDR1 is SQVTM and CDR2 ANQGSEA. This CDR3 is built from 13 residues. The CDR3 protein is CSVQTQGNTEAFF. In DNA form, the CDR3 reads TGCAGCGTTCAAACCCAAGGGAACACTGAAGCTTTCTTT.

J is TRBJ2-1 and V is TRBV12-3 or TRBV12-4, with 7 bases lining up with TRBD1. Trimming removed 9 bases from V and 5 bases from J; junction bases left unmatched: 7. This CDR3 is built from 13 residues. CDR3 DNA sequence: TGTGCCAGTACGGACAGGCGGAACAATGAGCAGTTCTTC. It translates to CASTDRRNNEQFF.

The chain employs TRBV20-1 and TRBJ1-3; D not certain. The germline V gene has CDR1 DFQATT and CDR2 SNEGSKA (reference sequence). The CDR3 loop spans 16 amino acids. V was clipped by 0 bases and J by 0 bases, with 12 bases between them. In DNA, the CDR3 is TGCAGTGCTAGAGACGTCCGGGTTAGCTCTGGAAACACCATATATTTT. Amino acid sequence: CSARDVRVSSGNTIYF.

The table lists this clonotype with many counts. The chain uses TRBV12-3 or TRBV12-4 and TRBJ2-1; 8 nucleotides match TRBD1. V lost 3 bases to trimming and J lost 4 bases; unmatched junction nucleotides: 2. There are 14 residues in the CDR3. The CDR3 here is CASSFGQGYNEQFF. In nucleotides, the CDR3 is TGTGCCAGCAGTTTCGGACAGGGTTACAATGAGCAGTTCTTC.

This clonotype was counted a few times. The V gene is TRBV4-2, the J gene TRBJ2-7, with 8 bases that match TRBD1. Trimming took 3 bases from V and 0 from J; bases not matched to a gene: 4. CDR3 length equals 15 residues. CDR1 and CDR2 (germline): LGHNA, YNFKEQ. The CDR3: CASSQETGGSYEQYF. CDR3 nucleotide sequence: TGTGCCAGCAGCCAGGAAACAGGGGGCTCCTACGAGCAGTACTTC.

This clonotype was picked up many times. The chain couples TRBV6-2 or TRBV6-3 to TRBJ2-1; tentative D call: TRBD1 (5 bases). V shed 2 bases and J shed 4 bases, with 9 bases lying between them. This CDR3 has 14 residues. In germline, CDR1 is MNHEY, CDR2 SVGEGT. CDR3 loop: CASSYRGIYNEQFF. CDR3 DNA sequence: TGTGCCAGCAGTTACAGGGGCATTTACAATGAGCAGTTCTTC.

This clonotype has a handful of counts. This chain joins TRBV3-1 and TRBJ2-2; D assignment may be TRBD1 or TRBD2 (5 bases each). Germline CDR1 LGHDT, CDR2 YNNKEL (reference sequence). V lost 0 bases, J lost 4 bases, and 9 bases lay in between. The CDR3 has 15 amino acids. The CDR3 DNA is TGTGCCAGCAGCCAAGACGAGGGGAGCACCGGGGAGCTGTTTTTT. Protein product: CASSQDEGSTGELFF.

This clonotype was detected many times. The chain joins TRBV5-6 to TRBJ2-1, with TRBD2 matching over 11 bases. The CDR3 covers 15 residues. The V gene's germline CDR1 is SGHDT and CDR2 YYEEEE. Trimming removed 4 bases from V and 4 bases from J; junction bases left unmatched: 4. The DNA for the CDR3 is TGTGCCAGCAGCCTGGGACTAGCGGTTTACAATGAGCAGTTCTTC. Its translation is CASSLGLAVYNEQFF.

The chain joins TRBV24-1 to TRBJ2-2; D may be TRBD1 or TRBD2 (5 bases each). The length of the CDR3 is 13 residues. Trimming took off 4 bases at V and 15 bases at J, with 17 bases between the two ends. Germline assignment: CDR1 KGHDR and CDR2 SFDVKD. The CDR3 spells CATSDLGRSRVFF. In DNA, the CDR3 is TGTGCCACCAGTGACCTGGGACGCTCCAGGGTGTTTTTT.

Many counts were recorded for this clonotype. V usage is TRBV7-2 and J usage is TRBJ1-6, with D unclear. This CDR3 has 15 amino acids. The germline gives CDR1 SGHTA, CDR2 FQGNSA. V lost 1 base, J lost 8 bases, and 12 bases lay in between. This CDR3 reads CASSLVALRDSPLHF. CDR3 nucleotides: TGTGCCAGCAGCTTAGTGGCCCTCCGGGATTCACCCCTCCACTTT.

The table lists this clonotype with a few counts. This sequence joins TRBV9 and TRBJ2-1; 8 nucleotides match TRBD1. The CDR3 is 16 residues long. After removal of 4 bases from V and 2 bases from J, the junction contained 8 bases not matched to a gene. The germline gives CDR1 SGDLS, CDR2 YYNGEE. The DNA of the CDR3 is TGTGCCAGCAGCCCGCAAGGACAGGGAGCCTACAATGAGCAGTTCTTC. Protein product: CASSPQGQGAYNEQFF. The variable domain in full, with the rest retrieved from reference TRBV9 and TRBJ2-1, is DSGVTQTPKHLITATGQRVTLRCSPRSGDLSVYWYQQSLDQGLQFLIQYYNGEERAKGNILERFSAQQFPDLHSELNLSSLELGDSALYFCASSPQGQGAYNEQFFGPGTRLTVL.

This clonotype turned up a few times. The chain links TRBV6-5 to TRBJ2-1, with 8 bases that match TRBD2. The CDR3 covers 16 residues. The germline CDR1 and CDR2 sequences are MNHEY and SVGAGI. V lost 5 bases, J lost 1 base, and 7 bases stayed unmatched. CDR3 sequence reads: CASSASLAASYNEQFF. The CDR3 DNA follows: TGTGCCAGCAGTGCCTCACTAGCGGCTTCCTACAATGAGCAGTTCTTC.

Only a few counts were recorded for this clonotype. This chain links TRBV2 with TRBJ2-2, with 7 bases aligning to TRBD2. The V gene's germline CDR1 is SNHLY and CDR2 FYNNEI. With 6 bases clipped from V and 5 bases from J, the junction kept 3 bases outside the gene matches. There are 13 residues in the CDR3. CDR3 nucleotide sequence: TGTGCCAGCAGAAGAGCGGGGACCGGGGAGCTGTTTTTT. It yields the protein CASRRAGTGELFF.

Many counts were recorded for this clonotype. The rearrangement uses TRBV7-2 and TRBJ1-1; D may be TRBD1 (6 bases). CDR1 is SGHTA and CDR2 is FQGNSA in the germline V gene. The CDR3 covers 13 residues. The ends were cut back, 2 bases at V and 6 bases at J, with 10 bases in the middle. This chain's CDR3 is CASSLTGFAEAFF. The CDR3 bases are TGTGCCAGCAGCTTAACAGGGTTCGCTGAAGCTTTCTTT. Full variable domain (missing parts from reference TRBV7-2 and TRBJ1-1): GAGVSQSPSNKVTEKGKDVELRCDPISGHTALYWYRQSLGQGLEFLIYFQGNSAPDKSGLPSDRFSAERTGGSVSTLTIQRTQQEDSAVYLCASSLTGFAEAFFGQGTRLTVV.

This clonotype turned up a few times. The chain employs TRBV20-1 and TRBJ1-1; 7 positions agree with TRBD1. CDR1 is DFQATT and CDR2 is SNEGSKA in the germline V gene (reference sequence). The CDR3 sequence is 13 residues long. Germline trimming cut 3 bases from V and 10 bases from J; bases unmatched to any gene: 11. The CDR3 nucleotides read TGCAGTGCTAGGGACAGGCCCCTGGAGTTAGCTTTCTTT. Amino acid sequence: CSARDRPLELAFF.

This clonotype was detected ten times or more. V is TRBV29-1 and J is TRBJ2-1; TRBD2 matches 12 bases. The CDR3 is 18 residues long. Unmatched junction bases numbered 15, after V lost 0 bases and J lost 9 bases. Germline CDR1 SQVTM, CDR2 ANQGSEA. The CDR3 reads CSVEDWTGLTSGRREQFF. CDR3 nucleotide sequence: TGCAGCGTTGAAGACTGGACAGGCCTCACTAGCGGGAGGCGTGAGCAGTTCTTC.

The rearrangement joins TRBV20-1 to TRBJ2-5; D call uncertain. From germline, CDR1 is DFQATT and CDR2 SNEGSKA (reference sequence). There are 14 residues in the CDR3. V was clipped by 0 bases and J by 2 bases, with 10 bases between them. The CDR3 spells CSARDTTSQETQYF. The CDR3, as DNA: TGCAGTGCTAGAGATACGACCTCACAAGAGACCCAGTACTTC.

This sequence joins TRBV4-2 and TRBJ1-2; 8 bases agree with TRBD1. Germline-derived CDR1 and CDR2 are LGHNA and YNFKEQ. V lost 1 base to trimming and J lost 2 bases; unmatched junction nucleotides: 6. This CDR3 contains 16 residues. The CDR3 DNA reads as TGTGCCAGCAGCCAAGCCGCAGGACAGGGAAACTATGGCTACACCTTC. The encoded protein is CASSQAAGQGNYGYTF.

This clonotype has just a few counts. The chain links TRBV4-3 to TRBJ1-2; D gene uncertain. The CDR3 extends over 15 amino acids. CDR1 and CDR2 (germline): LGHNA, YSLEER. Trimming stripped 0 bases from V and 7 bases from J, with 15 bases between. CDR3 DNA sequence: TGCGCCAGCAGCCAAGATACGGGGTACACGGCTGGCTACACCTTC. The encoded protein is CASSQDTGYTAGYTF.

This clonotype was counted between two and nine times. The chain combines TRBV9 with TRBJ2-5, with D unclear. The CDR3 contains 13 residues. Germline loops: CDR1 SGDLS, CDR2 YYNGEE. The V and J ends lost 4 bases and 5 bases respectively, with 12 bases between them. The CDR3 here is CASSITGRETQYF. CDR3 bases: TGTGCCAGCAGCATTACCGGGCGGGAGACCCAGTACTTC.

CDR3 sequence (DNA): TGTGCCAGCAGCCAAGGGACAGGTACCAGCACTGAAGCTTTCTTT. This sequence encodes CASSQGTGTSTEAFF. The chain couples TRBV3-1 to TRBJ1-1; TRBD1 agrees at 7 bases. Trimming removed 1 base from V and 4 bases from J; junction bases left unmatched: 6. This CDR3 contains 15 residues. Germline V CDR1 and CDR2: LGHDT, YNNKEL (reference sequence).

The chain employs TRBV7-9 and TRBJ2-2; 9 nucleotides line up with TRBD1. With V trimmed by 4 bases and J by 1 base, 4 bases remained unmatched. Germline V CDR1 and CDR2: SEHNR, FQNEAQ (reference sequence). This CDR3 region has 16 residues. CDR3 in DNA: TGTGCCAGCAGCTACCCGGGACAGGGGAACACCGGGGAGCTGTTTTTT. Residues: CASSYPGQGNTGELFF.

This clonotype was seen ten or more times. This chain joins TRBV11-2 and TRBJ2-1, with D possibly TRBD1 on 5 matching bases. The CDR3 consists of 12 residues. From germline, CDR1 is SGHAT and CDR2 FQNNGV. V lost 6 bases and J lost 8, with 11 bases in between. The CDR3 nucleotides are TGTGCCAGCAGACGCGTGACAGATGAGCAGTTCTTC. Translation: CASRRVTDEQFF.